This passage covers 19 T cell receptor beta chains from one sample sequenced in a study of beta chain features in type 1 diabetes. Every isolated RNA sample was fully reverse transcribed, so sequencing captured expressed TCRB transcripts. TCRdb's table, derived via immunoSEQ multiplex PCR, lists solely in-frame clones and lacks some. The data show about half a million clones, about 32% seen once. The sample comprised naive CD4+ T cells from blood. The receptors shown here come from a man between 18 and 35 years old in good health.

The V and J genes are TRBV29-1 and TRBJ2-5; perhaps D is TRBD1 or TRBD2 (5 bases each). The CDR3 runs to 12 residues. The V end was cut by 4 bases, the J end by 2 bases, with 8 bases between. The germline V gene encodes CDR1 SQVTM and CDR2 ANQGSEA. CDR3 sequence reads: CSVGDPQETQYF. CDR3 sequence (DNA): TGCAGCGTTGGGGACCCACAAGAGACCCAGTACTTC.

The table lists this clone with a few counts. The CDR3 spells CASSQERGGAEQFF. The CDR3 region has the DNA TGCGCCAGCAGCCAAGAACGAGGGGGCGCTGAGCAGTTCTTC. J is TRBJ2-1 and V is TRBV4-1; 7 positions agree with TRBD1. This CDR3 region has 14 residues. The J segment lost 9 bases and the V segment lost 0 bases, leaving 5 bases of the junction unmatched. Germline CDR1 and CDR2: MGHRA and YSYEKL.

This clone appeared a few times. The chain has TRBV2 and TRBJ2-7; 7 bases align to TRBD2. There are 14 residues in the CDR3. Germline trimming cut 5 bases from V and 2 bases from J; bases unmatched to any gene: 6. Germline lookup yields CDR1 SNHLY and CDR2 FYNNEI. The CDR3: CASSSLAATYEQYF. For the CDR3, the DNA is TGTGCCAGCAGTTCCCTAGCGGCTACCTACGAGCAGTACTTC.

This clone was counted a few times. The genes are TRBV28 and TRBJ2-3; possibly TRBD2 for D (6 bases). This CDR3 region has 15 residues. Per the germline V gene, CDR1 is MDHEN and CDR2 is SYDVKM. Between the trimmed V and J ends, which lost 3 bases and 1 base, there was a span of 11 bases. The CDR3 sequence is CASSLAGQGTDTQYF. Here the CDR3 DNA reads TGTGCCAGCAGTTTGGCGGGGCAAGGCACAGATACGCAGTATTTT.

The V gene is TRBV5-1, the J gene TRBJ2-1; 9 nucleotides match TRBD2. The germline V gene encodes CDR1 SGHRS and CDR2 YFSETQ. Trimming at V came to 3 bases and at J to 6 bases, leaving 10 bases not matched to a gene. The length of the CDR3 is 16 residues. CDR3 residues: CASSSQGSSGSNEQFF. As DNA, the CDR3 is TGCGCCAGCAGCTCTCAGGGTAGTAGCGGGAGCAATGAGCAGTTCTTC.

The gene calls are TRBV5-6 and TRBJ2-7; tentative D call: TRBD2 (5 bases). Germline V gives CDR1 SGHDT, CDR2 YYEEEE. The CDR3 runs 15 residues. V shed 4 bases and J shed 6 bases, with 20 bases lying between them. This CDR3 reads CASSPIGPTTGEQYF. CDR3 nucleotide sequence: TGTGCCAGCAGCCCAATAGGCCCGACTACCGGCGAGCAGTACTTC.

This sequence joins TRBV2 and TRBJ2-1; 8 bases align to TRBD2. In germline, CDR1 is SNHLY, CDR2 FYNNEI. V was pared by 8 bases and J by 7 bases, with 4 bases of the junction left unmatched. The CDR3 spans 12 residues. The CDR3 sequence is CASGPSGNEQFF. In DNA, the CDR3 is TGTGCCAGCGGACCTAGCGGGAATGAGCAGTTCTTC. Complete variable domain (other parts from reference TRBV2 and TRBJ2-1): EPEVTQTPSHQVTQMGQEVILRCVPISNHLYFYWYRQILGQKVEFLVSFYNNEISEKSEIFDDQFSVERPDGSNFTLKIRSTKLEDSAMYFCASGPSGNEQFFGPGTRLTVL.

This rearrangement joins TRBV7-2 to TRBJ2-3, with D unclear. Germline V lookup: CDR1 SGHTA, CDR2 FQGNSA. The CDR3 has 19 amino acids. V dropped 4 bases and J dropped 4 bases, with 27 bases sitting between them. CDR3 region: CASSSLYVGRALGADTQYF. CDR3 nucleotides: TGTGCCAGCAGCTCGCTCTATGTTGGTCGCGCCCTTGGGGCAGATACGCAGTATTTT. The whole variable domain, filled in from reference TRBV7-2 and TRBJ2-3, reads GAGVSQSPSNKVTEKGKDVELRCDPISGHTALYWYRQSLGQGLEFLIYFQGNSAPDKSGLPSDRFSAERTGGSVSTLTIQRTQQEDSAVYLCASSSLYVGRALGADTQYFGPGTRLTVL.

There are a few counts of this clone. The same CDR3 arises from other DNA sequences in this sample as well. The chain's CDR3 is CASSLAGVGEKLFF. The CDR3 DNA sequence: TGCGCCAGCAGCTTGGCGGGGGTTGGAGAAAAACTGTTTTTT. The J gene is TRBJ1-4, the V gene TRBV5-1, with D perhaps matching TRBD1 (5 bases). Germline-derived CDR1 and CDR2 are SGHRS and YFSETQ. V dropped 0 bases and J dropped 8 bases, with 11 bases sitting between them. This CDR3 spans 14 amino acids.

The rearrangement joins TRBV4-2 to TRBJ1-5, with D maybe TRBD1 (5 bases). Trimming took 0 bases from V and 9 from J, leaving 15 bases between them. In germline, CDR1 is LGHNA, CDR2 YNFKEQ. The CDR3 has 15 amino acids. The CDR3 spells CASSQEGRVDWPQHF. The CDR3 region has the DNA TGTGCCAGCAGCCAAGAGGGCAGGGTCGATTGGCCCCAGCATTTT.

This clone was seen more than once but under ten times. The CDR3 DNA is TGTGCCAGCAGCGTAGGTACTAGCGGGACCCAAGAGACCCAGTACTTC. This translates into CASSVGTSGTQETQYF. This chain uses TRBV9 with TRBJ2-5; 10 nucleotides align to TRBD2. V dropped 0 bases and J dropped 1; count of bases not matched to a gene: 3. Per germline, CDR1 SGDLS and CDR2 YYNGEE. CDR3 length: 16 residues.

CDR3 sequence: CASSATGAGNTIYF. The CDR3 bases are TGTGCCAGCAGTGCGACAGGGGCTGGAAACACCATATATTTT. The rearrangement links TRBV27 to TRBJ1-3; 8 bases are a match to TRBD1. V was pared by 5 bases and J by 2 bases, with 2 bases of the junction left unmatched. Germline assignment: CDR1 MNHEY and CDR2 SMNVEV (reference sequence). This CDR3 region has 14 residues.

This clone was counted between two and nine times. The CDR3 region is CANSRASNQPQHF. The CDR3 DNA follows: TGTGCCAACTCCAGGGCAAGCAATCAGCCCCAGCATTTT. V usage is TRBV2 and J usage is TRBJ1-5; D perhaps matches TRBD1 (5 bases). Trimming stripped 10 bases from V and 1 base from J, with 11 bases between. The CDR3 runs to 13 residues. The germline gives CDR1 SNHLY, CDR2 FYNNEI.

In this sample, this clone turned up a few times. The genes are TRBV13 and TRBJ2-6; D gene unclear. Germline V gene lookup returns CDR1 PRHDT and CDR2 FYEKMQ (reference sequence). This CDR3 spans 15 amino acids. V was shortened by 2 bases and J by 0 bases, with 5 bases between the two germline ends. The DNA for the CDR3 is TGTGCCAGCAGCTTAAGGGTCTCTGGGGCCAACGTCCTGACTTTC. Translated: CASSLRVSGANVLTF.

This clone was found a few times. The rearrangement links TRBV28 to TRBJ2-7, with D uncertain. CDR3 length equals 15 residues. CDR1 is MDHEN and CDR2 is SYDVKM in the germline V gene. V was shortened by 5 bases and J by 3 bases, with 17 bases between the two germline ends. The CDR3 sequence: CASSKLRDIYYEQYF. The DNA of the CDR3 is TGTGCCAGCAGTAAGTTAAGGGATATATACTACGAGCAGTACTTC. The variable domain in full, with the rest retrieved from reference TRBV28 and TRBJ2-7, is DVKVTQSSRYLVKRTGEKVFLECVQDMDHENMFWYRQDPGLGLRLIYFSYDVKMKEKGDIPEGYSVSREKKERFSLILESASTNQTSMYLCASSKLRDIYYEQYFGPGTRLTVT.

The gene calls are TRBV10-3 and TRBJ2-3; D is unresolved. This CDR3 has 13 residues. Trimming took 3 bases from V and 6 from J, leaving 10 bases between them. The germline V gene has CDR1 ENHRY and CDR2 SYGVKD. CDR3 DNA sequence: TGTGCCATCAGTGACCGGCTTGGGGATACGCAGTATTTT. This translates into CAISDRLGDTQYF.

The chain links TRBV7-7 to TRBJ2-1; a possible D gene is TRBD1 (5 bases). Germline values: CDR1 SSHAT, CDR2 FNYEAQ (reference sequence). This CDR3 region has 13 residues. Trimming removed 3 bases at V and 9 bases at J, with 12 bases between. CDR3 residues: CASSFEDQGEQFF. Here the CDR3 DNA reads TGTGCCAGCAGCTTTGAGGATCAGGGTGAGCAGTTCTTC. Variable domain in full (rest from reference TRBV7-7 and TRBJ2-1): GAGVSQSPRYKVTKRGQDVTLRCDPISSHATLYWYQQALGQGPEFLTYFNYEAQPDKSGLPSDRFSAERPEGSISTLTIQRTEQRDSAMYRCASSFEDQGEQFFGPGTRLTVL.

This clone turned up a few times. The gene calls are TRBV9 and TRBJ2-7; a weak D match, TRBD1 (5 bases). Germline values: CDR1 SGDLS, CDR2 YYNGEE. There are 14 residues in the CDR3. Trimming pared 0 bases from V and 6 bases from J, leaving 13 bases between. The CDR3 protein is CASSVDVVGAEQYF. The CDR3 region has the DNA TGTGCCAGCAGCGTAGACGTAGTAGGGGCCGAGCAGTACTTC. Based on the CDR3 plus reference TRBV9 and TRBJ2-7, the full variable domain is DSGVTQTPKHLITATGQRVTLRCSPRSGDLSVYWYQQSLDQGLQFLIQYYNGEERAKGNILERFSAQQFPDLHSELNLSSLELGDSALYFCASSVDVVGAEQYFGPGTRLTVT.

The gene calls are TRBV29-1 and TRBJ2-7, with 13 positions matching TRBD2. CDR1 and CDR2 from the germline V gene are SQVTM and ANQGSEA. The J segment lost 2 bases and the V segment lost 6 bases, leaving 4 bases of the junction unmatched. CDR3 size: 14 residues. The CDR3 reads CSVEGTSGTYEQYF. As DNA, the CDR3 is TGCAGCGTAGAGGGGACTAGCGGGACCTACGAGCAGTACTTC.